The rows below give T cell receptor beta chains drawn from one sample of a study of vaccination and CD4 T cells after COVID-19. Antigens of these TCRs are unknown. TCRdb reanalysed the PCR reads using MiXCR and keeps one entry per CDR3 protein. The sample lists 12,000 or so distinct CDR3 sequences, 60% occurring once. Sequencing used CD4+ T cells from blood, cultured in vitro. These receptors all come from a human donor who had recovered from COVID-19. CDR3s include the opening cysteine and the closing phenylalanine or tryptophan. The order of the fields is J gene, clone size, V gene, D gene, CDR3 protein, CDR3 DNA. A D gene is named only where the DNA matches it firmly. Clone size is given for some rows only: seen once, a few or many times, or a class if the clone is expanded.

j_gene: TRBJ2-5; abundance: few; v_gene: TRBV19; d_gene: TRBD1; CDR3aa: CASSPGRQGVETQYF; CDR3nt: TGTGCCAGTAGCCCCGGGCGACAGGGGGTAGAGACCCAGTACTTC
j_gene: TRBJ2-7; abundance: once; v_gene: TRBV28; d_gene: .; CDR3aa: CASSRASQYEQYF; CDR3nt: TGTGCCAGCAGCCGAGCCTCCCAGTACGAGCAGTACTTC
j_gene: TRBJ2-7; abundance: .; v_gene: TRBV10-3; d_gene: .; CDR3aa: CAISENGDNEQYF; CDR3nt: TGTGCCATCAGTGAGAATGGGGATAACGAGCAGTACTTC
j_gene: TRBJ2-2; abundance: .; v_gene: TRBV4-2; d_gene: .; CDR3aa: CASSQEHGSRTGELFF; CDR3nt: TGTGCCAGCAGCCAAGAGCACGGGAGTCGGACCGGGGAGCTGTTTTTT
j_gene: TRBJ1-5; abundance: few; v_gene: TRBV20-1; d_gene: .; CDR3aa: CSARRDRDQPQHF; CDR3nt: TGCAGTGCTAGACGGGACCGCGATCAGCCCCAGCATTTT
j_gene: TRBJ2-5; abundance: few; v_gene: TRBV19; d_gene: .; CDR3aa: CASRQGRAIQETQYF; CDR3nt: TGTGCCAGTAGACAGGGGAGGGCTATACAAGAGACCCAGTACTTC
j_gene: TRBJ2-5; abundance: few; v_gene: TRBV20-1; d_gene: .; CDR3aa: CSPGWETQYF; CDR3nt: TGCAGCCCCGGGTGGGAGACCCAGTACTTC
j_gene: TRBJ1-6; abundance: .; v_gene: TRBV27; d_gene: .; CDR3aa: CASRGDGLISYNSPLHF; CDR3nt: TGTGCCAGCAGGGGGGACGGCCTCATCTCCTATAATTCACCCCTCCACTTT
j_gene: TRBJ2-1; abundance: .; v_gene: TRBV5-4; d_gene: .; CDR3aa: CASSVVSNEQFF; CDR3nt: TGTGCCAGCAGCGTCGTTTCAAATGAGCAGTTCTTC
j_gene: TRBJ1-5; abundance: .; v_gene: TRBV19; d_gene: TRBD1; CDR3aa: CASSRTGQGGRPQHF; CDR3nt: TGTGCCAGTAGTCGAACGGGACAGGGGGGTCGGCCCCAGCATTTT
j_gene: TRBJ2-1; abundance: few; v_gene: TRBV6-1; d_gene: .; CDR3aa: CASNRGLNYNEQFF; CDR3nt: TGTGCCAGCAACAGAGGGTTGAACTACAATGAGCAGTTCTTC
j_gene: TRBJ2-7; abundance: .; v_gene: TRBV20-1; d_gene: TRBD1; CDR3aa: CSAPRTGGAYEQYF; CDR3nt: TGCAGTGCTCCTCGGACAGGGGGTGCCTACGAGCAGTACTTC
j_gene: TRBJ2-1; abundance: .; v_gene: TRBV20-1; d_gene: .; CDR3aa: CSARDPIRDEQFF; CDR3nt: TGCAGTGCTAGAGACCCGATACGGGATGAGCAGTTCTTC
j_gene: TRBJ2-3; abundance: .; v_gene: TRBV20-1; d_gene: TRBD1; CDR3aa: CSALTGGTDTQYF; CDR3nt: TGCAGTGCCCTTACAGGGGGCACAGATACGCAGTATTTT
j_gene: TRBJ2-5; abundance: once; v_gene: TRBV7-2; d_gene: .; CDR3aa: CASSSTSVGASQYF; CDR3nt: TGTGCCAGCAGCTCTACTAGCGTGGGGGCGTCCCAGTACTTC
j_gene: TRBJ1-6; abundance: few; v_gene: TRBV20-1; d_gene: .; CDR3aa: CSARDETSPLHF; CDR3nt: TGCAGTGCACGGGACGAAACCTCACCCCTCCACTTT
j_gene: TRBJ1-5; abundance: few; v_gene: TRBV19; d_gene: .; CDR3aa: CASSMVPGHLHF; CDR3nt: TGTGCCAGTAGTATGGTGCCGGGACACCTCCATTTT
j_gene: TRBJ1-2; abundance: .; v_gene: TRBV6-1; d_gene: .; CDR3aa: CASSPDTNYGYTF; CDR3nt: TGTGCCAGCAGCCCTGACACAAACTATGGCTACACCTTC
j_gene: TRBJ2-2; abundance: few; v_gene: TRBV20-1; d_gene: TRBD1; CDR3aa: CSARETGTGGTGELFF; CDR3nt: TGCAGTGCTAGAGAAACAGGGACAGGGGGTACCGGGGAGCTGTTTTTT
j_gene: TRBJ1-5; abundance: .; v_gene: TRBV30; d_gene: TRBD1; CDR3aa: CAWSVGQSSNQPQHF; CDR3nt: TGTGCCTGGAGTGTGGGACAGAGTAGCAATCAGCCCCAGCATTTT
j_gene: TRBJ2-1; abundance: .; v_gene: TRBV7-2; d_gene: .; CDR3aa: CASSLADYRRDEQFF; CDR3nt: TGTGCCAGCAGCTTAGCGGACTATAGGAGAGATGAGCAGTTCTTC
j_gene: TRBJ2-3; abundance: .; v_gene: TRBV19; d_gene: .; CDR3aa: CASSFTGSTDTQYF; CDR3nt: TGTGCCAGTAGTTTTACAGGAAGCACAGATACGCAGTATTTT
j_gene: TRBJ2-3; abundance: few; v_gene: TRBV7-2; d_gene: .; CDR3aa: CASSALQGATDTQYF; CDR3nt: TGTGCCAGCAGCGCCCTTCAGGGAGCCACAGATACGCAGTATTTT
j_gene: TRBJ2-3; abundance: .; v_gene: TRBV6-2/TRBV6-3; d_gene: .; CDR3aa: CASNRRPDTQYF; CDR3nt: TGTGCCAGCAACCGCAGGCCAGATACGCAGTATTTT
j_gene: TRBJ2-7; abundance: .; v_gene: TRBV4-2; d_gene: TRBD2; CDR3aa: CASSQEVASGGYEQYF; CDR3nt: TGTGCCAGCAGCCAAGAGGTAGCTAGCGGGGGCTACGAGCAGTACTTC
j_gene: TRBJ2-7; abundance: .; v_gene: TRBV6-1; d_gene: .; CDR3aa: CASSVGSVGSYEQYF; CDR3nt: TGTGCCAGCAGCGTTGGAAGTGTGGGCTCCTACGAGCAGTACTTC
j_gene: TRBJ2-7; abundance: .; v_gene: TRBV18; d_gene: .; CDR3aa: CASSPADKREDEQYF; CDR3nt: TGTGCCAGCTCACCGGCGGACAAGAGGGAGGACGAGCAGTACTTC
j_gene: TRBJ2-5; abundance: .; v_gene: TRBV20-1; d_gene: TRBD1; CDR3aa: CSAHTGAETQYF; CDR3nt: TGCAGTGCTCACACAGGGGCAGAGACCCAGTACTTC
j_gene: TRBJ2-5; abundance: once; v_gene: TRBV28; d_gene: .; CDR3aa: CATCPGQETQYF; CDR3nt: TGTGCCACTTGTCCCGGCCAAGAGACCCAGTACTTC
j_gene: TRBJ2-7; abundance: .; v_gene: TRBV6-1; d_gene: TRBD2; CDR3aa: CASSTLAGGHYEQYF; CDR3nt: TGTGCCAGCAGCACACTAGCGGGAGGCCACTACGAGCAGTACTTC
j_gene: TRBJ1-2; abundance: .; v_gene: TRBV28; d_gene: .; CDR3aa: CASSSVYGYTF; CDR3nt: TGTGCCAGCAGTTCTGTCTATGGCTACACCTTC
j_gene: TRBJ1-3; abundance: .; v_gene: TRBV19; d_gene: .; CDR3aa: CASSKPGTSSGNTIYF; CDR3nt: TGTGCCAGTAGTAAGCCAGGCACCTCGTCCGGAAACACCATATATTTT
j_gene: TRBJ1-2; abundance: .; v_gene: TRBV28; d_gene: .; CDR3aa: CASSIGHGYTF; CDR3nt: TGTGCCAGCAGTATCGGACATGGCTACACCTTC
j_gene: TRBJ2-1; abundance: .; v_gene: TRBV20-1; d_gene: .; CDR3aa: CSAEPTISPNEQFF; CDR3nt: TGCAGTGCTGAACCGACAATATCACCCAATGAGCAGTTCTTC
j_gene: TRBJ1-1; abundance: .; v_gene: TRBV5-1; d_gene: .; CDR3aa: CASSFFRHRENTEAFF; CDR3nt: TGCGCCAGCAGCTTCTTCCGACACAGGGAGAACACTGAAGCTTTCTTT
j_gene: TRBJ2-5; abundance: .; v_gene: TRBV20-1; d_gene: .; CDR3aa: CSARRPGIQETQYF; CDR3nt: TGCAGTGCTAGACGTCCGGGAATTCAAGAGACCCAGTACTTC
j_gene: TRBJ1-5; abundance: .; v_gene: TRBV24-1; d_gene: .; CDR3aa: CATSERGGTLNQPQHF; CDR3nt: TGTGCCACCAGTGAAAGAGGGGGAACACTTAATCAGCCCCAGCATTTT